This T cell receptor (beta chain) was identified during a study of beta chain features in type 1 diabetes. The study, taken as a whole, reports: Type 1 diabetes patients had TCRB CDR3s that were shorter (moderately but significantly so) in all four CD4+ subsets.

The authors sorted CD4+ naive, central memory, regulatory and stem cell-like memory cells via CD45RO/CCR7/CD25/CD127/CD95/CD27. The isolated RNA, all of it, was reverse transcribed, so expressed TCRB transcripts were what got sequenced. Some clones are missing from TCRdb's copy, which holds only in-frame ones; the method was immunoSEQ multiplex PCR. The sample includes about 470,000 clones, over 25% of them seen just once. Only a few counts were recorded for this clone. The antigen remains unidentified. Per germline, CDR1 MNHEY and CDR2 SVGAGI. Trimming shortened V by 3 bases and J by 7 bases, and 7 bases separated the two germline ends. The CDR3 consists of 12 residues.

Sequences were obtained from naive CD4+ T cells from blood. The receptor comes from a man younger than 30 in good health. The chain links TRBV6-5 to TRBJ2-1; D ambiguous. The CDR3 reads CASSYSRNEQFF. CDR3 nucleotide sequence: TGTGCCAGCAGTTATAGCAGGAATGAGCAGTTCTTC.